The rows below give T cell receptor beta chains drawn from one sample of a study of T cell responses to AZD1222 COVID-19 vaccine. Here immunoSEQ multiplex PCR was the method, and the copy in TCRdb shows in-frame clones only, minus some. The table includes roughly 93,000 clones, approximately 87% detected once. Specimen: peripheral blood, collected on day 0 of AZD1222 vaccination. The receptor source for this set is an adult in good health. CDR3s include the opening cysteine and the closing phenylalanine or tryptophan. A D gene is named only where the DNA matches it firmly. For some rows the clone size is stated as once, few or many, or as a class when expanded; others skip it.

J gene,clone size,V gene,D gene,CDR3 DNA,CDR3 protein
TRBJ1-2,.,TRBV5-1,.,TGCGCCAGCAGCTTGGGGACCAGTACTAACTATGGCTACACCTTC,CASSLGTSTNYGYTF
TRBJ2-1,.,TRBV24-1,TRBD1,TGTGCCACCAGTGACCCGACAGGGGCAGGCAATGAGCAGTTCTTC,CATSDPTGAGNEQFF
TRBJ2-3,.,TRBV5-1,.,TGCGCCAGCAGCTTGGGTGGGAGGAGGGGCACAGATACGCAGTATTTT,CASSLGGRRGTDTQYF
TRBJ1-3,.,TRBV6-2/TRBV6-3,TRBD1,TGTGCCAGCAGTTACCCGAGGACAGGCCGAAACACCATATATTTT,CASSYPRTGRNTIYF
TRBJ2-3,.,TRBV6-5,TRBD1,TGTGCCAGCTCTTGGGACAGGGGCACAGATACGCAGTATTTT,CASSWDRGTDTQYF
TRBJ2-2,once,TRBV7-6,.,TGTGCCAGCAGCCCCCCCCGTCGACTGCAGAACACCGGGGAGCTGTTTTTT,CASSPPRRLQNTGELFF
TRBJ2-2,.,TRBV5-4,TRBD1,TGTGCCAGCAGCTCGCTCCCGACAGGGGGCCACACCGGGGAGCTGTTTTTT,CASSSLPTGGHTGELFF
TRBJ1-5,few,TRBV28,TRBD1,TGTGCCAGCAGTTTAACAGGGGGCGTTTATAGCAATCAGCCCCAGCATTTT,CASSLTGGVYSNQPQHF
TRBJ1-5,.,TRBV13,TRBD1,TGTGCCAGCAGCTTAAGAACAGGGGGCCGTGTGAGCAATCAGCCCCAGCATTTT,CASSLRTGGRVSNQPQHF
TRBJ2-7,.,TRBV6-5,TRBD1,TGTGCCAGCAGTTATCGGGACAGGGCTTACGAGCAGTACTTC,CASSYRDRAYEQYF
TRBJ2-2,.,TRBV4-2,TRBD2,TGTGCCAGCAGCCAAGTTCTAGCGGGGGTCACCGGGGAGCTGTTTTTT,CASSQVLAGVTGELFF
TRBJ1-6,.,TRBV14,.,TGTGCCAGCAGCCATGTCTGGGGGCCGGGTTCACCCCTCCACTTT,CASSHVWGPGSPLHF
TRBJ2-7,once,TRBV6-5,.,TGTGCCAGCAGTTACTCGATCCAGTCCTACGAGCAGTACTTC,CASSYSIQSYEQYF
TRBJ1-5,.,TRBV5-1,.,TGCGCCAGCAGAAAGTCCTCGGGTCAGCCCCAGCATTTT,CASRKSSGQPQHF
TRBJ1-2,few,TRBV6-5,.,TGTGCCAGCAATAACGGCAGGGCCACACGCTACACCTTC,CASNNGRATRYTF
TRBJ2-2,.,TRBV7-9,.,TGTGCCAGCAGCTTAGCCGCGGCAAACACCGGGGAGCTGTTTTTT,CASSLAAANTGELFF
TRBJ1-5,.,TRBV25-1,.,TGTGCCAGCAGTGAATTCTCCCTTTATCAGCCCCAGCATTTT,CASSEFSLYQPQHF
TRBJ2-4,.,TRBV28,TRBD2,TGTGCCAGCAGCCGCCGGCCCGGGACTAGCGGGAGAAGCGGTATTCAGTACTTC,CASSRRPGTSGRSGIQYF
TRBJ2-1,.,TRBV29-1,.,TGCAGCGTTGTGTCCTACAATGAGCAGTTCTTC,CSVVSYNEQFF
TRBJ1-4,.,TRBV5-1,.,TGCGCCAGCAGCTTGGGTTCCAGCCTAAATGAAAAACTGTTTTTT,CASSLGSSLNEKLFF
TRBJ2-5,.,TRBV30,TRBD2,TGTGCCTGGAGCCCAGGGACTAGCGGAGAGACCCAGTACTTC,CAWSPGTSGETQYF
TRBJ1-5,.,TRBV24-1,.,TGTGCCACCAGTGATGCCGGGACATCTAGCAATCAGCCCCAGCATTTT,CATSDAGTSSNQPQHF
TRBJ2-7,.,TRBV19,.,TGTGCCAGTAGTCCCTTAGGGTTCGACGAGCAGTACTTC,CASSPLGFDEQYF
TRBJ2-7,.,TRBV28,.,TGTGCCAGCAGTTTCTCCCGGGGGCAAGTGAAGCAGTACTTC,CASSFSRGQVKQYF
TRBJ1-1,.,TRBV7-3,.,TGTGCCAGCAGCTTCAAAACAGGGACTGAAGCTTTCTTT,CASSFKTGTEAFF